This TCR beta chain emerged from a study of identical twins. Looked up from germline, CDR1 is SGDLS and CDR2 is YYNGEE. Trimming shortened V by 3 bases and J by 0 bases, and 14 bases separated the two germline ends. This CDR3 is built from 16 residues. This clonotype was found a few times. Its specificity is unknown. Healthy Caucasian donors formed the entire cohort. Addition of a universal primer site occurred through template switching, and cDNA carried unique molecular identifiers. MiXCR, applied by TCRdb to the 5' RACE reads, yields one record per CDR3 protein. The sample records 400,000 to 550,000 distinct CDR3 sequences, more than 13% being singletons. Findings of the study overall: Models came in too low on out-of-frame TCR alpha sharing in monozygotic twins.

The same data also contributed to another study, on yellow fever vaccine responses in identical twins. This second study notes: As reported, the vaccine T cell response of twins seemed partly convergent and partly personalized.

Sequencing input: CD4+ T cells sorted from blood. The sequence was collected from a woman aged 18-29 years in good health. The J gene is TRBJ2-3, the V gene TRBV9; maybe TRBD2 (6 bases). CDR3 loop: CASSGSRRGSTDTQYF. CDR3 bases: TGTGCCAGCAGCGGCTCTCGGCGGGGTAGCACAGATACGCAGTATTTT. Filled out from reference TRBV9 and TRBJ2-3, the complete variable domain reads DSGVTQTPKHLITATGQRVTLRCSPRSGDLSVYWYQQSLDQGLQFLIQYYNGEERAKGNILERFSAQQFPDLHSELNLSSLELGDSALYFCASSGSRRGSTDTQYFGPGTRLTVL.